The 9 T cell receptor beta chains presented below share a single source sample, sequenced in a study of control samples from healthy donors and cancer patients. Some clones are missing from TCRdb's copy, which holds only in-frame ones; the method was immunoSEQ multiplex PCR. The table includes about 130,000 clones, roughly 90% detected once. Sequenced input: blood. These receptors all come from a man between 18 and 35 years old in good health.

The CDR3 sequence: CASSSQREKLYEQYF. CDR3 nucleotides: TGTGCCAGCAGCTCCCAAAGGGAAAAACTCTACGAGCAGTACTTC. The V and J genes are TRBV7-9 and TRBJ2-7; D remains ambiguous. V was pared by 4 bases and J by 3 bases, with 16 bases between. The CDR3 runs 15 residues. Germline lookup yields CDR1 SEHNR and CDR2 FQNEAQ (reference sequence).

The chain carries TRBV6-1 and TRBJ1-1; TRBD1 aligns across 10 bases. This CDR3 has 14 amino acids. Trimming removed 1 base from V and 4 bases from J; junction bases left unmatched: 0. CDR1 is MNHNS and CDR2 is SASEGT in the germline V gene. The CDR3 DNA is TGTGCCAGCAGTGAAGGGACAGGGGGCACTGAAGCTTTCTTT. It translates to CASSEGTGGTEAFF.

The V and J genes are TRBV7-3 and TRBJ2-5; D is unresolved. The germline V gene encodes CDR1 SGHTA and CDR2 FQGTGA. The CDR3 sequence is 15 residues long. Between the trimmed V and J ends, which lost 5 bases and 2 bases, there was a span of 15 bases. CDR3 region: CASSPDHGGQETQYF. The CDR3 DNA follows: TGTGCCAGCAGCCCGGACCACGGCGGTCAAGAGACCCAGTACTTC.

The CDR3 nucleotides are TGTGCCAGCAGCGTCCGGGCCAGGGGGGTCCCCGGGGAGCTGTTTTTT. Protein: CASSVRARGVPGELFF. V usage is TRBV7-9 and J usage is TRBJ2-2; maybe TRBD1 (7 bases). Per germline, CDR1 SEHNR and CDR2 FQNEAQ (reference sequence). V was trimmed by 5 bases and J by 6 bases, leaving 19 bases between them. CDR3 length: 16 residues.

This chain uses TRBV5-6 with TRBJ1-2, with D unclear. Trimming removed 5 bases at V and 5 bases at J, with 16 bases between. CDR1 and CDR2 (germline): SGHDT, YYEEEE. The CDR3 extends over 14 amino acids. The CDR3 is CASSFSTTYYGYTF. The CDR3 nucleotides are TGTGCCAGCAGTTTTTCGACAACTTATTATGGCTACACCTTC.

This clone has only a few counts. The chain employs TRBV6-5 and TRBJ1-2; no definite D call. The CDR3 consists of 15 residues. Trimming removed 2 bases at V and 1 base at J, with 11 bases between. CDR1 and CDR2 (germline): MNHEY, SVGAGI. DNA of the CDR3: TGTGCCAGCAGTTACAGAAGAAGCCATAACTATGGCTACACCTTC. Residues: CASSYRRSHNYGYTF.

This clone was observed once. V and J are TRBV10-3 and TRBJ2-1; 9 bases are shared with TRBD1. Losses at the gene ends were 0 bases for V and 5 bases for J; bases not matched to a gene: 11. The germline CDR1 and CDR2 sequences are ENHRY and SYGVKD. The CDR3 runs to 18 residues. DNA for the CDR3: TGTGCCATCAGTGAGTCCCCACTCCGGGACAGGGATCACAATGAGCAGTTCTTC. This sequence encodes CAISESPLRDRDHNEQFF.

CDR3 DNA sequence: TGTGCCACCAGCCTGCTAATGAACACTGAAGCTTTCTTT. Amino acid sequence: CATSLLMNTEAFF. J is TRBJ1-1 and V is TRBV15; D unclear. In germline, CDR1 is LNHNV, CDR2 YYDKDF (reference sequence). The CDR3 has 13 residues. V was trimmed by 5 bases and J by 0 bases, leaving 7 bases between them.

The V call is TRBV5-1, the J call TRBJ1-1; TRBD1 matches at 7 bases. V dropped 4 bases and J dropped 1; count of bases not matched to a gene: 7. CDR1 SGHRS and CDR2 YFSETQ come from the germline V gene. CDR3 size: 15 residues. The CDR3 protein is CASSPTGTANTEAFF. CDR3 DNA sequence: TGCGCCAGCAGCCCGACCGGGACAGCGAACACTGAAGCTTTCTTT.